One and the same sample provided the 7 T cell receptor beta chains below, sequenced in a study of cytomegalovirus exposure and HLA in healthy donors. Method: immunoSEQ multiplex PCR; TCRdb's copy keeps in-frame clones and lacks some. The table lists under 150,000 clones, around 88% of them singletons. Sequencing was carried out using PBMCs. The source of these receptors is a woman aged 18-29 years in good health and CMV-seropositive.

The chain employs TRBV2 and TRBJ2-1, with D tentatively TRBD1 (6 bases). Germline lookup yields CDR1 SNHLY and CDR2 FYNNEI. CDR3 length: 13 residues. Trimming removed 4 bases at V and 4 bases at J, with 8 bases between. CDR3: CASSADRYNEQFF. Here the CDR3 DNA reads TGTGCCAGCAGTGCGGACAGATACAATGAGCAGTTCTTC.

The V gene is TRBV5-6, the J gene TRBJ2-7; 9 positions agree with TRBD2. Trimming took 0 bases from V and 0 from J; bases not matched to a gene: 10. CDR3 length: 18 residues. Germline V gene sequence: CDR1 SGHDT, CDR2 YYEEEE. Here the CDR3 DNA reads TGTGCCAGCAGCTTGGTGATAGCGGGAGTCCAGAGCTCCTACGAGCAGTACTTC. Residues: CASSLVIAGVQSSYEQYF.

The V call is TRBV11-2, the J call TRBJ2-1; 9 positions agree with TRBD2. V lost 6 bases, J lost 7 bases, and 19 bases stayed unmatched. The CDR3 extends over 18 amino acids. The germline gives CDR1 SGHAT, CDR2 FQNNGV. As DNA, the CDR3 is TGTGCCAGCAGGTTGAGGCTAGCGGGACTAAAACAGCGGAATGAGCAGTTCTTC. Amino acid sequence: CASRLRLAGLKQRNEQFF.

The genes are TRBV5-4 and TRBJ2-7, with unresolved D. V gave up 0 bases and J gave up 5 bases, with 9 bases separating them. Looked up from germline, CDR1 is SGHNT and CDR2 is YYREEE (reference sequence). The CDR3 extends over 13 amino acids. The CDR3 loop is CASSLELLDEQYF. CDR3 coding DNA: TGTGCCAGCAGCTTGGAGTTACTTGACGAGCAGTACTTC.

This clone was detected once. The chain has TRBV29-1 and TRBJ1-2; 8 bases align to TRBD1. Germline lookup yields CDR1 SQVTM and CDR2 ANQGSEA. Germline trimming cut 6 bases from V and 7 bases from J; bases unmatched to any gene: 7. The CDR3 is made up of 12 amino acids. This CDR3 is CSVEGQESGYTF. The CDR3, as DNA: TGCAGCGTGGAGGGACAGGAAAGTGGCTACACCTTC.

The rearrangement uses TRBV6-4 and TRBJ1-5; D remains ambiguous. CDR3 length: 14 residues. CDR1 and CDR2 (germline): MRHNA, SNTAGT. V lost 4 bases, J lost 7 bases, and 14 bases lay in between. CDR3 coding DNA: TGTGCCAGCAGTGTATGGGTAGAGGAACAGCCCCAGCATTTT. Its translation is CASSVWVEEQPQHF.

CDR3 DNA: TGTGCCAGCGGAACCTACAGGGGCTCCTACGAGCAGTACTTC. The encoded protein is CASGTYRGSYEQYF. The genes are TRBV27 and TRBJ2-7; 7 bases agree with TRBD1. The V and J ends lost 8 bases and 0 bases, in that order; junction bases with no gene match: 7. Germline values: CDR1 MNHEY, CDR2 SMNVEV (reference sequence). The CDR3 is made up of 14 amino acids.